This T cell receptor (beta chain) emerged from a study of shared clonotypes between healthy human individuals. The overall study: Three CD4 naive, three CD4 memory, two CD8 naive and one CD8 memory plate were used per donor.

The germline V and J ends were trimmed by 4 bases and 0 bases, with 9 bases remaining between them. This CDR3 has 15 residues. Per the germline V gene, CDR1 is SGHTA and CDR2 is FQGTGA. The authors split each subset's genomic DNA evenly across several immunoSEQ plates. Some clones are missing from TCRdb's copy, which holds only in-frame ones; the method was immunoSEQ multiplex PCR. The sample contains over 2,000,000 clones, about 93% of which appear only once. CD45RO-negative cells were positively selected for CCR7, leaving out terminally differentiated effector memory CD45RA+ cells. The genes are TRBV7-3 and TRBJ2-2, with D maybe TRBD1 (6 bases). Sequencing used naive CD8+ T cells from PBMCs. The origin of this receptor is a man between 18 and 35 years old in good health. Some clones in this sample may be carry-over from other donors' samples. CDR3 bases: TGTGCCAGCAGCTCCGGACAGACGAACACCGGGGAGCTGTTTTTT. This gives the protein CASSSGQTNTGELFF.